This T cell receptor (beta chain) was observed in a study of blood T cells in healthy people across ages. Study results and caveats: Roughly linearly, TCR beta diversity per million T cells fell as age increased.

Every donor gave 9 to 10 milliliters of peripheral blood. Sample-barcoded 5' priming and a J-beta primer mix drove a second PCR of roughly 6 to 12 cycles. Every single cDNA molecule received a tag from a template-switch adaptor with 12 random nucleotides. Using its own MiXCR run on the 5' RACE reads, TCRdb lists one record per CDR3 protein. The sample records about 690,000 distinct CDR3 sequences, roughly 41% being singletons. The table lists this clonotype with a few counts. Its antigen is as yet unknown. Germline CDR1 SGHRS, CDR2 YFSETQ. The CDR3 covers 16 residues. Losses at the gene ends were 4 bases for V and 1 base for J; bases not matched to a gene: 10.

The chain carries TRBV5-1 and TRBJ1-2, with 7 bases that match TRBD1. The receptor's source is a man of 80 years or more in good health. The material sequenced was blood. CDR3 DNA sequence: TGCGCCAGCAGCCCGCCAGGACAGGAGGTTAACTATGGCTACACCTTC. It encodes CASSPPGQEVNYGYTF.